This T cell receptor (beta chain) emerged from a study of beta chain features in type 1 diabetes. All of the isolated RNA was reverse transcribed, so expressed TCRB transcripts were sequenced. This table comes from immunoSEQ multiplex PCR, and its TCRdb copy is limited to in-frame clones, with some not included. Of nearly 350,000 clones listed, 6.5% to 10% are singletons. V lost 3 bases, J lost 8 bases, and 8 bases stayed unmatched. In germline, CDR1 is SGHRS, CDR2 YFSETQ. The CDR3 length is 15 residues. Sequencing was done on a sample of central memory CD4+ T cells from blood. The chain links TRBV5-1 to TRBJ2-3; 11 bases fit TRBD2. This TCR derives from a woman aged 18-30 years in good health. The CDR3 is CASSSDSGRAATQYF. The CDR3 DNA is TGCGCCAGCAGCTCAGATAGCGGGAGGGCCGCTACGCAGTATTTT.